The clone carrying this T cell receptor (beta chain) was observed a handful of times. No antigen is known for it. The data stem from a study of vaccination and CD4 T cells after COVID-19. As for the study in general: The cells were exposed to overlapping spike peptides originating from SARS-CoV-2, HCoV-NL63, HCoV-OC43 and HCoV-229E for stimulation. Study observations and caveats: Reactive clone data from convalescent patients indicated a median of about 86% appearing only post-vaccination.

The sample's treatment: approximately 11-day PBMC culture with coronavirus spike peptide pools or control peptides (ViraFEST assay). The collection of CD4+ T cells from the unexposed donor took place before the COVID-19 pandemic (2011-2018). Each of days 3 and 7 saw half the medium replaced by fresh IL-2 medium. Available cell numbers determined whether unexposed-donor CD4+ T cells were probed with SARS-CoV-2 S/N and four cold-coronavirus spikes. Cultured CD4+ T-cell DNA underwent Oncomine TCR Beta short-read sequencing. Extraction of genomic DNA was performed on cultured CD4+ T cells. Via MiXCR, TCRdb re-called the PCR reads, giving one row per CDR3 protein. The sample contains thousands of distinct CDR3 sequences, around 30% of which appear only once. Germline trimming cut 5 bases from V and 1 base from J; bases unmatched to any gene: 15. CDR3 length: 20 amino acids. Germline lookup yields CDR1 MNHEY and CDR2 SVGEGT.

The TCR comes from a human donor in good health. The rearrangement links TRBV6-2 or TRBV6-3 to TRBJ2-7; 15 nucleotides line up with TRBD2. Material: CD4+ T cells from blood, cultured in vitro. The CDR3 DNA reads TGTGCCAGCAGTCGCATCCCGGGACTAGCGGGAGGTCTCTATTCCTACGAGCAGTACTTC. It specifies CASSRIPGLAGGLYSYEQYF.